The TCR beta chain under discussion was sequenced for a study of blood T cell repertoires in COVID-19. Clones were sequenced by immunoSEQ multiplex PCR, and TCRdb holds only the in-frame ones, with some missing. Of around 260,000 clones listed, about 87% were seen once; the top ten hold approximately 4.3%. The clonotype originates from a man between 60 and 70 years old who had recovered from COVID-19. The sequencing sample was made of peripheral blood.

CDR3 sequence (DNA): TGTGCCAGCCTCAGGGGGGCCCAAGAGACCCAGTACTTC. It specifies CASLRGAQETQYF. This sequence joins TRBV3-1 (or the pseudogene TRBV3-2) and TRBJ2-5; tentative D call: TRBD1 (7 bases). The CDR3 length is 13 residues. Between the trimmed V and J ends, which lost 8 bases and 1 base, there was a span of 11 bases. CDR1 is LGHDT, CDR2 YNNKEL, per germline (reference sequence).